A single sample gave rise to the 17 T cell receptor beta chains below, sequenced in a study of blood T cells in healthy people across ages (dated by TCRdb to between 2014 and 2017). Receptor amplification or capture employed 5' RACE. Instrument used: Illumina HiSeq 2500. A second PCR of about 7 to 12 cycles was run with a J-beta primer mix and a sample-barcoded 5' primer. TCRdb applied fastp at Q25 and MiXCR to the public reads, then kept only in-frame beta chains. Merged by CDR3 protein, the rows form single entries marked with the most common genes and DNA. The sample data list roughly 1.5 million distinct CDR3 sequences, and about 42% of these were observed just once. The ten most abundant clones make up approximately 4.1% of the sample. The source material was blood. Source of these receptors: a woman between 18 and 29 years old in good health.

In regard to this clonotype: The germline gene is not matched at one end of the junction; a read error may be the cause. V usage is TRBV29-1 and J usage is TRBJ1-4, with a tentative D call TRBD1 (6 bases). Germline V gene sequence: CDR1 SQVTM, CDR2 ANQGSEA. This CDR3 is 13 amino acids long. CDR3 region: CSVTGQFDEELFF. The CDR3, as DNA: TGCAGCGTTACCGGACAGTTTGATGAAGAACTGTTTTTT.

The sample holds many counts of this clonotype. Here the CDR3 DNA reads TGCGCCAGCAGCTTCCCCCAAGAGACCCAGTACTTC. Its protein product is CASSFPQETQYF. V usage is TRBV5-1 and J usage is TRBJ2-5; no firm D call. Trimming removed 2 bases at V and 1 base at J, with 3 bases between. The CDR3 runs 12 residues. The germline V gene has CDR1 SGHRS and CDR2 YFSETQ.

Many counts were recorded for this clonotype. The genes are TRBV3-1 and TRBJ1-5; D not resolved. V was pared by 0 bases and J by 6 bases, with 6 bases between. Per germline, CDR1 LGHDT and CDR2 YNNKEL (reference sequence). CDR3 length: 13 residues. The CDR3 loop reads CASSQDPGQPQHF. The CDR3 bases are TGTGCCAGCAGCCAAGATCCGGGTCAGCCCCAGCATTTT.

The rearrangement joins TRBV9 to TRBJ2-3; tentative D call: TRBD2 (5 bases). Trimming shortened V by 0 bases and J by 0 bases, and 14 bases separated the two germline ends. This CDR3 is built from 17 residues. Germline V gives CDR1 SGDLS, CDR2 YYNGEE. The CDR3 DNA reads as TGTGCCAGCAGCGTAGGGCCTGCGGGCGTTAGCACAGATACGCAGTATTTT. Translated: CASSVGPAGVSTDTQYF.

This clonotype has a single count. One end of the junction does not line up with germline, which may come from a read error. The rearrangement links TRBV12-3 or TRBV12-4 to TRBJ2-1; TRBD2 agrees at 12 bases. This CDR3 has 17 residues. The CDR3 sequence is CDSSSYTASGGDNEQFF. CDR3 sequence (DNA): TGTGACAGCAGTTCGTACACGGCTAGCGGGGGGGACAATGAGCAGTTCTTC.

This clonotype turned up a few times. V usage is TRBV6-2 or TRBV6-3 and J usage is TRBJ1-5; no definite D call. The length of the CDR3 is 14 residues. The V end was cut by 4 bases, the J end by 3 bases, with 10 bases between. CDR1 is MNHEY, CDR2 SVGEGT, per germline. The CDR3 region is CASSSRQYNQPQHF. In nucleotides, the CDR3 is TGTGCCAGCAGTTCTAGGCAGTACAATCAGCCCCAGCATTTT.

The chain carries TRBV29-1 and TRBJ2-1; 9 bases line up with TRBD2. The CDR3 contains 13 residues. Germline values: CDR1 SQVTM, CDR2 ANQGSEA. J gave up 9 bases and V 4 bases, and 7 bases lay outside the gene matches. The CDR3 sequence: CSVASGAGGEQFF. The DNA for the CDR3 is TGCAGCGTTGCGAGCGGAGCGGGGGGTGAGCAGTTCTTC.

The CDR3 loop reads CASSRRGLSYGYTF. The DNA for the CDR3 is TGTGCCAGCAGCCGCAGGGGTTTGAGCTATGGCTACACCTTC. The chain couples TRBV7-2 to TRBJ1-2; a possible D gene is TRBD1 (6 bases). The CDR3 contains 14 residues. Germline V gene lookup returns CDR1 SGHTA and CDR2 FQGNSA. Trimming removed 5 bases from V and 4 bases from J, with 14 bases in between.

Worth noting for this clonotype: One end of the junction fails to match germline, which may point to a read error. The rearrangement uses TRBV25-1 and TRBJ2-5; TRBD1 is a possible D gene (5 bases). The CDR3 is 14 amino acids. Germline V gene data show CDR1 as MGHDK and CDR2 as SYGVNS. DNA for the CDR3: TGTGCCAGCAGTGAATGGGTGGGGCAAGAGACCCGGTACTTC. This codes for CASSEWVGQETRYF.

V and J are TRBV30 and TRBJ1-2; no definite D call. Germline CDR1 and CDR2: GTSNPN and SVGIG (reference sequence). CDR3 length: 13 amino acids. The germline V and J ends were trimmed by 2 bases and 8 bases, with 15 bases remaining between them. The CDR3 bases are TGTGCCTGGAGTCTGGATAGACGGAGGGGCTACACCTTC. This sequence encodes CAWSLDRRRGYTF.

The chain recombines TRBV29-1 with TRBJ1-2; D uncertain. CDR1 SQVTM and CDR2 ANQGSEA come from the germline V gene. There are 13 residues in the CDR3. V was clipped by 3 bases and J by 0 bases, with 8 bases between them. The CDR3 coding sequence is TGCAGCGTTGAGGCGGAATCTAACTATGGCTACACCTTC. Its translation: CSVEAESNYGYTF.

This chain joins TRBV5-5 and TRBJ2-6; D might be TRBD1 (6 bases). Per the germline V gene, CDR1 is SGHKS and CDR2 is YYEKEE (reference sequence). The CDR3 is 14 residues long. Deletions cut 3 bases from V and 2 bases from J, with 6 bases between. In DNA, the CDR3 is TGTGCCAGCAGCTCAGGGGCTGGGGCCAACGTCCTGACTTTC. Protein sequence: CASSSGAGANVLTF. Full variable domain (outside the CDR3, taken from reference TRBV5-5 and TRBJ2-6): DAGVTQSPTHLIKTRGQQVTLRCSPISGHKSVSWYQQVLGQGPQFIFQYYEKEERGRGNFPDRFSARQFPNYSSELNVNALLLGDSALYLCASSSGAGANVLTFGAGSRLTVL.

The chain carries TRBV10-3 and TRBJ2-3; D is unclear. The germline CDR1 and CDR2 sequences are ENHRY and SYGVKD. The CDR3 consists of 13 residues. V was shortened by 2 bases and J by 10 bases, with 13 bases between the two germline ends. The CDR3 coding sequence is TGTGCCATCAGTGAGCCGGGCTCGACCGCGCAGTATTTT. This gives the protein CAISEPGSTAQYF.

This clonotype came up many times. Here the CDR3 reads CASSLPPLGGRMNTEAFF. Written as DNA, the CDR3 is TGTGCCAGCAGCTTACCACCCCTAGGAGGCAGAATGAACACTGAAGCTTTCTTT. J is TRBJ1-1 and V is TRBV7-8; no clear D gene. The germline V and J ends were trimmed by 2 bases and 0 bases, with 19 bases remaining between them. CDR1 is SGHVS, CDR2 FQNEAQ, per germline. The CDR3 is made up of 18 amino acids. Supplemented by reference TRBV7-8 and TRBJ1-1, the full variable domain reads GAGVSQSPRYKVAKRGQDVALRCDPISGHVSLFWYQQALGQGPEFLTYFQNEAQLDKSGLPSDRFFAERPEGSVSTLKIQRTQQEDSAVYLCASSLPPLGGRMNTEAFFGQGTRLTVV.

Only a few counts were recorded for this clonotype. The rearrangement joins TRBV7-2 to TRBJ1-5; D call uncertain. The ends were cut back, 5 bases at V and 1 base at J, with 15 bases in the middle. This CDR3 has 16 amino acids. In germline, CDR1 is SGHTA, CDR2 FQGNSA. Here the CDR3 reads CASSPQGRSSNQPQHF. CDR3 DNA: TGTGCCAGCAGCCCTCAAGGACGGTCAAGCAATCAGCCCCAGCATTTT.

This clonotype appeared many times. V gene TRBV4-1 combines with J gene TRBJ2-1, with no clear D. The CDR3 covers 13 residues. Germline loops: CDR1 MGHRA, CDR2 YSYEKL. The V gene lost 0 bases and the J gene lost 5 bases, with 5 bases spanning the gap. The CDR3 region is CASSQEYNNEQFF. The CDR3 region has the DNA TGCGCCAGCAGCCAAGAATACAACAATGAGCAGTTCTTC.

The chain has TRBV5-6 and TRBJ2-3; TRBD1 might be the D (5 bases). V lost 4 bases, J lost 2 bases, and 14 bases lay in between. Germline V gene lookup returns CDR1 SGHDT and CDR2 YYEEEE. CDR3 length: 15 residues. The CDR3: CASSLLTDTTDTQYF. CDR3 nucleotide sequence: TGTGCCAGCAGCCTACTGACAGATACCACAGATACGCAGTATTTT.